These T cell receptor beta chains were read from a single sample in a study of shared clonotypes between healthy human individuals. Data came from immunoSEQ multiplex PCR; TCRdb stores just in-frame clones and leaves some out. This table holds hundreds of thousands of clones, 60% to 75% found once. The specimen sequenced was memory CD4+ T cells sorted from blood. These receptor sequences come from a woman aged 25-40 years in good health. CDR3s include the opening cysteine and the closing phenylalanine or tryptophan. D genes are given only for firm matches. Only part of the rows carry a size: once, few, many, or a class if the clone is expanded.

CASSATGFYGYTF	TGTGCCAGCAGCGCAACAGGGTTTTATGGCTACACCTTC	TRBV27	.	.	TRBJ1-2
CASFLGQGGEQYF	TGTGCCAGCTTCCTGGGTCAGGGGGGCGAGCAGTACTTC	TRBV6-4	.	.	TRBJ2-7
CASSLAPGSNSPLHF	TGCGCCAGCAGCTTGGCCCCAGGGAGTAATTCACCCCTCCACTTT	TRBV5-1	.	once	TRBJ1-6
CASRRTGAYEQYF	TGTGCCAGCAGACGGACAGGAGCCTACGAGCAGTACTTC	TRBV2	TRBD1	.	TRBJ2-7
CAISARETGKNTIYF	TGTGCCATCAGTGCACGTGAGACGGGTAAAAACACCATATATTTT	TRBV10-3	.	.	TRBJ1-3
CASTGGTYEQYF	TGTGCCAGCACAGGCGGAACCTACGAGCAGTACTTC	TRBV28	.	.	TRBJ2-7
CASSFGGQETQYF	TGTGCCAGCAGTTTTGGGGGGCAAGAGACCCAGTACTTC	TRBV28	.	.	TRBJ2-5
CASSLGLQTQETQYF	TGCGCCAGCAGCTTGGGGTTACAGACTCAAGAGACCCAGTACTTC	TRBV5-1	.	once	TRBJ2-5
CATSRLSIEDTQYF	TGTGCCACCAGCAGACTTAGCATCGAGGATACGCAGTATTTT	TRBV15	.	.	TRBJ2-3
CASRGSGRPHTGELFF	TGTGCCAGTAGGGGTAGCGGGAGGCCTCACACCGGGGAGCTGTTTTTT	TRBV19	TRBD2	few	TRBJ2-2
CAWSLGSSGNTIYF	TGTGCCTGGAGTCTGGGCAGCTCTGGAAACACCATATATTTT	TRBV30	.	.	TRBJ1-3
CASSPRTGTSYEQYF	TGCGCCAGCAGCCCCCGGACAGGGACCTCCTACGAGCAGTACTTC	TRBV5-1	TRBD1	.	TRBJ2-7
CATSRDPGPYGYTF	TGTGCCACCAGCAGAGATCCGGGGCCCTATGGCTACACCTTC	TRBV15	.	.	TRBJ1-2
CASSFPREFGANVLTF	TGTGCCAGCAGCTTTCCACGCGAATTTGGGGCCAACGTCCTGACTTTC	TRBV11-2	.	once	TRBJ2-6
CASSQGPGQGANTGELFF	TGCGCCAGCAGCCAAGGTCCCGGACAGGGGGCGAACACCGGGGAGCTGTTTTTT	TRBV4-1	TRBD1	few	TRBJ2-2
CASSAQGPNTGELFF	TGTGCCAGCAGTGCCCAGGGGCCGAACACCGGGGAGCTGTTTTTT	TRBV28	.	.	TRBJ2-2
CASSVARGRFTGELFF	TGTGCCAGCAGCGTAGCAAGGGGCCGGTTCACCGGGGAGCTGTTTTTT	TRBV9	.	.	TRBJ2-2
CASSTSTGGRAFF	TGTGCCAGTAGTACCTCAACCGGAGGGCGGGCTTTCTTT	TRBV19	.	.	TRBJ1-1
CASSISRQADNQPQHF	TGTGCCAGTAGTATTTCCCGACAGGCCGATAATCAGCCCCAGCATTTT	TRBV19	.	once	TRBJ1-5
CSVAGLAGVITGELFF	TGCAGCGTTGCAGGACTAGCGGGAGTAATTACCGGGGAGCTGTTTTTT	TRBV29-1	TRBD2	many	TRBJ2-2
CASSLGISQETQYF	TGTGCCAGCAGCTTGGGGATTTCCCAAGAGACCCAGTACTTC	TRBV7-6	.	.	TRBJ2-5
CASSPRTETETQYF	TGTGCCAGCAGCCCCCGGACGGAGACAGAGACCCAGTACTTC	TRBV7-9	.	.	TRBJ2-5
CASSSSEETQYF	TGTGCCAGCAGTTCGTCGGAAGAGACCCAGTACTTC	TRBV28	.	once	TRBJ2-5
CSVSRGRITEAFF	TGCAGCGTATCTAGAGGGAGGATCACTGAAGCTTTCTTT	TRBV29-1	.	many	TRBJ1-1
CASSNGIYEQYF	TGTGCCAGCAGTAACGGGATATACGAGCAGTACTTC	TRBV28	.	.	TRBJ2-7
CASSESPGGFEAFF	TGTGCCAGCAGTGAATCCCCAGGGGGCTTCGAAGCTTTCTTT	TRBV25-1	TRBD1	.	TRBJ1-1
CASSPRTASTNEKLFF	TGTGCCAGCTCACCCCGGACAGCTTCAACTAATGAAAAACTGTTTTTT	TRBV18	.	.	TRBJ1-4
CASSLGLRGGYNEQFF	TGTGCCAGCAGCTTAGGTTTACGGGGGGGATACAATGAGCAGTTCTTC	TRBV11-3	TRBD2	.	TRBJ2-1
CASSFGTEHTDTQYF	TGTGCCAGCAGTTTCGGAACAGAACACACAGATACGCAGTATTTT	TRBV28	.	once	TRBJ2-3
CASRPPGQPSREQYF	TGCGCCAGCAGACCCCCGGGACAGCCCTCTAGGGAGCAGTACTTC	TRBV5-1	TRBD1	.	TRBJ2-7
CASSKILQGGSEKLFF	TGTGCCAGCAGTAAGATATTACAGGGGGGCTCTGAAAAACTGTTTTTT	TRBV6-6	TRBD1	few	TRBJ1-4
CASSLIASGRRNEQFF	TGTGCCAGCAGTCTTATAGCTAGCGGGAGACGGAATGAGCAGTTCTTC	TRBV28	TRBD2	.	TRBJ2-1
CASSRDGFYEQYF	TGTGCCAGCAGCCGCGACGGGTTCTACGAGCAGTACTTC	TRBV7-9	.	.	TRBJ2-7
CASSPTRGSQHF	TGTGCCAGTAGCCCGACCCGAGGGTCCCAGCATTTT	TRBV19	.	.	TRBJ1-5
CSVGGEALMNTEAFF	TGCAGCGTCGGGGGGGAGGCCCTCATGAACACTGAAGCTTTCTTT	TRBV29-1	.	.	TRBJ1-1
CASRGPNTGELFF	TGTGCCAGTAGAGGACCGAACACCGGGGAGCTGTTTTTT	TRBV19	.	few	TRBJ2-2
CAWSRPGTGQNYGYTF	TGTGCCTGGAGTAGACCAGGGACAGGGCAGAACTATGGCTACACCTTT	TRBV30	TRBD1	.	TRBJ1-2
CASSAPGGYGYTF	TGTGCCAGCAGCGCACCGGGGGGATATGGCTACACCTTC	TRBV7-3	.	.	TRBJ1-2
CAWRTIAGHYNEQFF	TGTGCCTGGAGAACCATAGCGGGACACTACAATGAGCAGTTCTTC	TRBV30	TRBD2	.	TRBJ2-1
CASSLIPSGGGEETQYF	TGTGCCAGCAGTTTAATCCCGTCCGGCGGCGGGGAAGAGACCCAGTACTTC	TRBV27	.	.	TRBJ2-5
CASRASGGGSYTF	TGTGCCAGCAGAGCATCAGGTGGGGGGAGCTACACCTTC	TRBV28	.	few	TRBJ1-2
CASSMRASRGTDTQYF	TGTGCCAGTAGTATGAGAGCGTCCAGGGGCACAGATACGCAGTATTTT	TRBV19	.	.	TRBJ2-3
CASSLTSGRAGVADTQYF	TGTGCCAGTAGTTTGACTAGCGGGAGGGCCGGGGTTGCAGATACGCAGTATTTT	TRBV19	TRBD2	.	TRBJ2-3
CASSSSSFFIREQYF	.	TRBV5-1	.	.	TRBJ2-7
CASSTRTGAETQYF	TGCGCCAGCAGCACGAGGACAGGGGCAGAGACCCAGTACTTC	TRBV4-1	TRBD1	few	TRBJ2-5
CASSEGTSAGELFF	TGCGCCAGCAGCGAAGGGACTAGCGCCGGGGAGCTGTTTTTT	TRBV5-1	TRBD2	.	TRBJ2-2
CASSLNARGDTQYF	TGTGCCAGCAGTTTAAACGCTAGGGGAGATACGCAGTATTTT	TRBV28	.	.	TRBJ2-3
CASSPPARNTGELFF	TGTGCCAGCTCACCCCCGGCCAGAAACACCGGGGAGCTGTTTTTT	TRBV18	.	.	TRBJ2-2
CSARDHHEQFF	TGCAGTGCTAGAGATCACCATGAGCAGTTCTTC	TRBV20-1	.	.	TRBJ2-1
CASRGQGRHYGYTF	TGTGCCAGCAGGGGACAGGGGCGGCACTATGGCTACACCTTC	TRBV28	TRBD1	.	TRBJ1-2
CASSLRVSGETQYF	TGCGCCAGCAGCTTGAGGGTGAGCGGAGAGACCCAGTACTTC	TRBV5-1	.	.	TRBJ2-5
CASSRGDTGELFF	TGTGCCAGCAGCAGGGGTGACACCGGGGAGCTGTTTTTT	TRBV7-2	.	few	TRBJ2-2
CASSPRLAGEGEQFF	TGCGCCAGCAGCCCTAGACTAGCGGGAGAGGGAGAGCAGTTCTTC	TRBV5-1	TRBD2	.	TRBJ2-1
CASSQHPRTGDTQYF	TGCGCCAGCAGCCAACACCCAAGAACGGGAGATACGCAGTATTTT	TRBV4-1	.	once	TRBJ2-3
CASSLDRVGGYTF	TGTGCCAGCAGTCTAGACAGGGTCGGTGGCTACACCTTC	TRBV28	TRBD1	.	TRBJ1-2
CASTEGGEINQPQHF	TGTGCCAGCACCGAGGGGGGTGAGATCAATCAGCCCCAGCATTTT	TRBV28	.	.	TRBJ1-5
CASSPQRDTEAFF	TGTGCCAGCAGCCCCCAACGGGACACTGAAGCTTTCTTT	TRBV7-2	.	many	TRBJ1-1
CSVEGTEYNEQFF	TGCAGCGTTGAAGGGACAGAATACAATGAGCAGTTCTTC	TRBV29-1	.	.	TRBJ2-1